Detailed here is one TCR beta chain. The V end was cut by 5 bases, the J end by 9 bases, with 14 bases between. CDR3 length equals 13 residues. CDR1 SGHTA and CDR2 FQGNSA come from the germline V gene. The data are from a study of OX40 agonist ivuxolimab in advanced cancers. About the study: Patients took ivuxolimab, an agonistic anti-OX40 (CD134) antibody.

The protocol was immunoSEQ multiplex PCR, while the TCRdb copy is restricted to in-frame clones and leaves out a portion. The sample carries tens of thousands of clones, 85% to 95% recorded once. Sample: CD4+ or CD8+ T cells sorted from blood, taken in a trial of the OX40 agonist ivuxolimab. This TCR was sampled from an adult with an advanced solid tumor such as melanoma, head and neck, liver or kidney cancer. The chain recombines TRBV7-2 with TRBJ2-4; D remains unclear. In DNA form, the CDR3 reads TGTGCCAGCAGCCTCCGGACCGAGGCCATTCAGTACTTC. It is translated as CASSLRTEAIQYF.